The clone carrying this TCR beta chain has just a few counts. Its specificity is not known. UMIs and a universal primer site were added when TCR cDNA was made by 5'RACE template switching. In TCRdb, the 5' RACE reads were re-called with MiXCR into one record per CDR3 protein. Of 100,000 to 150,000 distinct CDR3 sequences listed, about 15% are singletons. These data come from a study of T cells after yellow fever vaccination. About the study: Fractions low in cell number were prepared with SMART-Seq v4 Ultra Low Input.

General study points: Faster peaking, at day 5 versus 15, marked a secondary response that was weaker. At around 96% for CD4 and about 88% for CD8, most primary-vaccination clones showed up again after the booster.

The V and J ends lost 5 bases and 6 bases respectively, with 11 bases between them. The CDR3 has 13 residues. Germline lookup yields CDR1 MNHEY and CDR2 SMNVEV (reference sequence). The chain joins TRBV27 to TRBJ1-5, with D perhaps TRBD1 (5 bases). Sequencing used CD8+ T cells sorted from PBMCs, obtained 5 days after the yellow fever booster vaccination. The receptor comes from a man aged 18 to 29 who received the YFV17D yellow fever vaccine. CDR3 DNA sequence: TGTGCCAGCAGTGCGGGGGTCCTTCAGCCCCAGCATTTT. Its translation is CASSAGVLQPQHF.